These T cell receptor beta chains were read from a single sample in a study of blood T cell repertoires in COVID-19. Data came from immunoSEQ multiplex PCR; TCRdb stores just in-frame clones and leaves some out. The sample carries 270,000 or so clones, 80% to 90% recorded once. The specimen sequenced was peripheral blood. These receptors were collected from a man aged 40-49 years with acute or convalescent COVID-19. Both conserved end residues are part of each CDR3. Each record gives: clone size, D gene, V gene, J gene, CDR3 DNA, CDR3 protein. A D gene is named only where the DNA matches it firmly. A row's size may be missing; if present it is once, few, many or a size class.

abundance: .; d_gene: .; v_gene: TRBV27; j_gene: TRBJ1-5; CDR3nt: TGTGCCAGCAGTTTAAAACATAGCAATCAGCCCCAGCATTTT; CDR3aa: CASSLKHSNQPQHF
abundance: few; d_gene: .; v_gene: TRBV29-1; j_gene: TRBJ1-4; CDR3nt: TGCAGCGTTGAAGGGAGTGACCGAAAACTGTTTTTT; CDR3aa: CSVEGSDRKLFF
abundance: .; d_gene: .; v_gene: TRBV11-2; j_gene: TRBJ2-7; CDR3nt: TGTGCCAGCAGCTTAGGGGGTGGGCAGGGCTACGAGCAGTACTTC; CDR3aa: CASSLGGGQGYEQYF
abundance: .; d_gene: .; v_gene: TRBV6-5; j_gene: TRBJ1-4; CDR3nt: TGTGCCAGCAGTAGTCTAGGGAGTAGGGAAAAACTGTTTTTT; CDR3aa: CASSSLGSREKLFF
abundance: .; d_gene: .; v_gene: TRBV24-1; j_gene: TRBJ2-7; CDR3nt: TGTGCCACCAGTGATGCCGACTCGCACGAGCAGTACTTC; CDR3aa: CATSDADSHEQYF
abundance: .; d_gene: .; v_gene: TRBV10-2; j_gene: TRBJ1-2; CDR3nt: TGCGCCAGCAGTGAGTCGCCCAGGTTCTATGGCTACACCTTC; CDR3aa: CASSESPRFYGYTF
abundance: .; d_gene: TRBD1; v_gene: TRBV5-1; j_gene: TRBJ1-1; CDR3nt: TGCGCCAGCAGCCCAGGGACAGGGATCAACACTGAAGCTTTCTTT; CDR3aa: CASSPGTGINTEAFF
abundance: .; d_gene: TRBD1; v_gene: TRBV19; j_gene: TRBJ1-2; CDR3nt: TGTGCCAGTAGTGCAACCGGGACAGGGAAGAACTATGGCTACACCTTC; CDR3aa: CASSATGTGKNYGYTF
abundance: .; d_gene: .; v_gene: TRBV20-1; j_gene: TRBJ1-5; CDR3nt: TGCAGTGCTAGTACAGGGCCGCTCGGGCAGCCCCAGCATTTT; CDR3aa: CSASTGPLGQPQHF
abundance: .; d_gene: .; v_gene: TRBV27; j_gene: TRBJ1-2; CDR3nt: TGTGCCAGCAGTATTTCCCCTCCGCAGGATTATGGCTACACCTTC; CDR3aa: CASSISPPQDYGYTF
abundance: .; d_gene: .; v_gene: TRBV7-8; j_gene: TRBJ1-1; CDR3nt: TGTGCCAGCAGCTTCCGACAGGCGGATTATTCCGTGCCTGAAGCTTTCTTT; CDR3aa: CASSFRQADYSVPEAFF
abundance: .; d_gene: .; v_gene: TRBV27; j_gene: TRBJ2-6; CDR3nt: TGTGCCAGCCTCGGGTCTGGGGCCAACGTCCTGACTTTC; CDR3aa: CASLGSGANVLTF
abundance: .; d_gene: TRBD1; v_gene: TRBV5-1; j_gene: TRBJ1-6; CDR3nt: TGCGCCAGCAGCGAAAGGGGGCATGATTCACCCCTCCACTTT; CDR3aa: CASSERGHDSPLHF
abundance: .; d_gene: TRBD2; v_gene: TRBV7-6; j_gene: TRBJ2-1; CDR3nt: TGTGCCAGCAGCTTAAGATTGCGGGGGGCCCTCCTCTCCTACAATGAGCAGTTCTTC; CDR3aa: CASSLRLRGALLSYNEQFF
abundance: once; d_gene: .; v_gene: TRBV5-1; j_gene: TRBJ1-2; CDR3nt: TGCGCCAGCAGTAGTGAGAACTATGGCTACACCTTC; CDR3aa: CASSSENYGYTF
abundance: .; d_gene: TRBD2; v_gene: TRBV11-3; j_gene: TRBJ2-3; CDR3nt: TGTGCCAGCAGCCCTCGACTAGCGGGGGCTAGCACAGATACGCAGTATTTT; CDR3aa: CASSPRLAGASTDTQYF